The present T cell receptor beta chain was sequenced within a study of T cell clusters in autoimmune cytopenias. Overall study findings and caveats: No cluster-lack signature appeared between secondary cytopenia and chronic lymphocytic leukemia patients, apparently due to lymphoma masking.

TRB amplification used approximately 0.25 ug of peripheral blood genomic DNA. Note on this clonotype: Its antigen is unidentified.

TRB was amplified by touch-down multiplex PCR, primer pools A and B combined. TCRdb processed the multiplex PCR reads again and assigns one entry to each CDR3 protein, with no DNA. The sample totals around 7,000 distinct CDR3 sequences. CDR3 size: 17 residues. Looked up from germline, CDR1 is SGHVS and CDR2 is FNYEAQ. In addition, the sample was reused for a study of T cell repertoires in aging, cancer and after chemotherapy. That study adds: In cancer patients, declining TCR diversity with age involved lost richness and lost evenness. In each cancer cohort, median generation probability increased across chemotherapy, suggesting thymic output rebounded.

The sample comprised peripheral blood. The chain recombines TRBV7-6 with TRBJ2-1; TCRdb calls TRBD2, which cannot be checked without DNA. This sequence was found in a human donor in good health. The CDR3 here is CASSSPRAGFSYNEQFF.